Following are 25 T cell receptor beta chains from one sample sequenced in a study of cytomegalovirus exposure and HLA in healthy donors. Amplification used 60 Vbeta primers and 13 Jbeta primers. Using immunoSEQ multiplex PCR, the repertoire was profiled, and TCRdb retains in-frame clones only, with some absent. The sample includes roughly 120,000 clones, 70% to 75% seen only once; the top ten take 4% to 5%. The sequenced sample consisted of PBMCs. These receptors originate from a woman aged 40 to 50 in good health and CMV-seronegative.

The genes are TRBV6-5 and TRBJ2-6; D is possibly TRBD1 (6 bases). Trimming took 6 bases from V and 2 from J, leaving 8 bases between them. The germline V gene has CDR1 MNHEY and CDR2 SVGAGI. This CDR3 region has 14 residues. The CDR3 here is CASRGGAGANVLTF. In nucleotides, the CDR3 is TGTGCCAGCAGAGGGGGAGCTGGGGCCAACGTCCTGACTTTC.

The chain combines TRBV10-3 with TRBJ1-1; the D gene is possibly TRBD1 (5 bases). The ends were cut back, 0 bases at V and 1 base at J, with 15 bases in the middle. Germline V gene sequence: CDR1 ENHRY, CDR2 SYGVKD. The CDR3 is 17 amino acids. The CDR3 nucleotides are TGTGCCATCAGTGAGTCGTCAGGGTACAGGCAGAACACTGAAGCTTTCTTT. It specifies CAISESSGYRQNTEAFF.

The chain joins TRBV4-1 to TRBJ1-1; no clear D. With 4 bases removed from V and 1 base from J, the gap between germline ends came to 16 bases. The CDR3 length is 16 residues. CDR1 and CDR2 (germline): MGHRA, YSYEKL. CDR3 sequence (DNA): TGCGCCAGCAGCCTTCATGATCTTGGCAGGAACACTGAAGCTTTCTTT. It yields the protein CASSLHDLGRNTEAFF.

This chain joins TRBV9 and TRBJ2-3; TRBD1 might be the D (6 bases). V lost 3 bases to trimming and J lost 0 bases, with 17 bases between them. This CDR3 spans 17 amino acids. Germline-derived CDR1 and CDR2 are SGDLS and YYNGEE. CDR3 sequence reads: CASSGSGVPTSTDTQYF. The DNA of the CDR3 is TGTGCCAGCAGCGGCTCAGGGGTTCCAACTAGCACAGATACGCAGTATTTT.

In this sample, this clone turned up a few times. The chain is built from TRBV6-4 and TRBJ2-3; 8 bases line up with TRBD2. This CDR3 spans 14 amino acids. Germline V gene sequence: CDR1 MRHNA, CDR2 SNTAGT. V was clipped by 3 bases and J by 4 bases; unmatched bases: 3. This CDR3 reads CASSETSESDTQYF. CDR3 coding DNA: TGTGCCAGCAGTGAGACTAGCGAGTCAGATACGCAGTATTTT.

The J gene is TRBJ2-1, the V gene TRBV6-1; 10 bases align to TRBD1. There are 15 residues in the CDR3. V was pared by 5 bases and J by 8 bases, with 9 bases of the junction left unmatched. Germline V gene data show CDR1 as MNHNS and CDR2 as SASEGT. Here the CDR3 reads CASSLQGTGVDEQFF. DNA of the CDR3: TGTGCCAGCAGTCTCCAAGGGACAGGGGTCGATGAGCAGTTCTTC.

V gene TRBV28 combines with J gene TRBJ2-3; 12 bases align to TRBD2. The CDR3 runs to 15 residues. V lost 3 bases, J lost 5 bases, and 3 bases stayed unmatched. CDR1 MDHEN and CDR2 SYDVKM come from the germline V gene. The CDR3 DNA reads TGTGCCAGCAGTTTGGCTAGCGGGAGGGTAGATACGCAGTATTTT. Encoded protein: CASSLASGRVDTQYF. Full variable domain (rest looked up from reference TRBV28 and TRBJ2-3): DVKVTQSSRYLVKRTGEKVFLECVQDMDHENMFWYRQDPGLGLRLIYFSYDVKMKEKGDIPEGYSVSREKKERFSLILESASTNQTSMYLCASSLASGRVDTQYFGPGTRLTVL.

This rearrangement joins TRBV5-1 to TRBJ2-7; 10 bases align to TRBD1. The trim removed 0 bases at V and 4 bases at J, leaving 7 bases unmatched. The CDR3 runs 16 residues. Germline values: CDR1 SGHRS, CDR2 YFSETQ. CDR3 amino acids: CASSLAEDRGKYEQYF. The CDR3 DNA reads TGCGCCAGCAGCTTGGCCGAGGACAGGGGGAAGTACGAGCAGTACTTC.

The V call is TRBV6-4, the J call TRBJ2-7; a weak D match, TRBD1 (7 bases). The V and J ends lost 5 bases and 4 bases respectively, with 15 bases between them. The CDR3 covers 14 residues. Germline V gene lookup returns CDR1 MRHNA and CDR2 SNTAGT. CDR3 bases: TGTGCCAGCAGTAACGAGGCAGGGGGGTACGAGCAGTACTTC. Protein: CASSNEAGGYEQYF.

The J gene is TRBJ2-5, the V gene TRBV5-6; TRBD1 matches at 8 bases. The CDR3 consists of 11 residues. V lost 7 bases and J lost 4; bases outside the gene matches: 0. The germline CDR1 and CDR2 sequences are SGHDT and YYEEEE. CDR3 residues: CASDRGETQYF. In DNA, the CDR3 is TGTGCCAGCGACAGGGGAGAGACCCAGTACTTC. The entire variable domain, with the rest obtained from reference TRBV5-6 and TRBJ2-5, is as follows: DAGVTQSPTHLIKTRGQQVTLRCSPKSGHDTVSWYQQALGQGPQFIFQYYEEEERQRGNFPDRFSGHQFPNYSSELNVNALLLGDSALYLCASDRGETQYFGPGTRLLVL.

The chain uses TRBV4-1 and TRBJ2-1, with D possibly being TRBD1 (5 bases). CDR1 is MGHRA, CDR2 YSYEKL, per germline. The CDR3 totals 16 residues. Trimming took 1 base from V and 8 from J, leaving 18 bases between them. CDR3 nucleotides: TGCGCCAGCAGCCAAGCAACAGGATCCTACATTGATGAGCAGTTCTTC. The encoded protein is CASSQATGSYIDEQFF.

The V and J genes are TRBV5-1 and TRBJ2-5; 11 nucleotides align to TRBD2. The J call may be in error: the DNA end matches TRBJ2-7 better. The CDR3 runs to 15 residues. The V gene's germline CDR1 is SGHRS and CDR2 YFSETQ. CDR3 in DNA: TGCGCCAGCAGCTTGGGACTAGCGGGACCCTACGAGCAGTACTTC. It translates to CASSLGLAGPYEQYF.

The CDR3 loop is CASSHDRDAGYTF. Here the CDR3 DNA reads TGTGCCAGCAGCCACGACAGGGACGCGGGCTACACCTTC. The chain has TRBV5-4 and TRBJ1-2; 7 positions match TRBD1. CDR1 is SGHNT, CDR2 YYREEE, per germline (reference sequence). The CDR3 spans 13 residues. The junction had 8 bases not matched to a gene; V was cut back by 4 bases and J by 8 bases.

For this clone: The sample contains more than one DNA sequence encoding this CDR3. This chain uses TRBV21-1 with TRBJ1-2. TRBV21-1 is a known pseudogene. The length of the CDR3 is 19 residues. Here the CDR3 DNA reads TGTGCTAGCAGCAAAGGGACGGACTCTAAAGGAGCCCTTAACTATGGCTACACCTTC. Encoded protein: CASSKGTDSKGALNYGYTF.

The genes are TRBV19 and TRBJ2-7; 14 positions agree with TRBD2. The CDR3 consists of 17 residues. Trimming at V came to 5 bases and at J to 1 base, leaving 7 bases not matched to a gene. CDR1 is LNHDA, CDR2 SQIVND, per germline (reference sequence). The CDR3 reads CASSPTGTSGGSYEQYF. The CDR3 coding sequence is TGTGCCAGTAGTCCAACCGGGACTAGCGGGGGTTCCTACGAGCAGTACTTC.

This clone has just a few counts. The chain carries TRBV18 and TRBJ1-2, with D possibly matching TRBD1 (6 bases). V lost 2 bases to trimming and J lost 0 bases, with 10 bases between them. The CDR3 totals 15 residues. The germline CDR1 and CDR2 sequences are KGHSH and LQKENI. For the CDR3, the DNA is TGTGCCAGCTCACCAGGGGACATACCTAACTATGGCTACACCTTC. Encoded protein: CASSPGDIPNYGYTF. The full variable domain, rest sourced from reference TRBV18 and TRBJ1-2, is NAGVMQNPRHLVRRRGQEARLRCSPMKGHSHVYWYRQLPEEGLKFMVYLQKENIIDESGMPKERFSAEFPKEGPSILRIQQVVRGDSAAYFCASSPGDIPNYGYTFGSGTRLTVV.

This chain links TRBV27 with TRBJ2-5; the D gene is possibly TRBD1 (5 bases). The V gene's germline CDR1 is MNHEY and CDR2 SMNVEV (reference sequence). V dropped 7 bases and J dropped 2 bases, with 14 bases sitting between them. The CDR3 has 14 residues. The CDR3 loop reads CASTPRRQQETQYF. In DNA form, the CDR3 reads TGTGCCAGCACCCCTAGGAGACAGCAAGAGACCCAGTACTTC.

This clone was observed a single time. The CDR3 loop is CASTRQGAYEQYF. The CDR3 region has the DNA TGCGCCAGCACCCGCCAGGGGGCTTACGAGCAGTACTTC. This sequence joins TRBV5-1 and TRBJ2-7, with 8 bases fitting TRBD1. From germline, CDR1 is SGHRS and CDR2 YFSETQ. J lost 4 bases, V lost 6 bases, and 6 bases had no gene match. This CDR3 is 13 amino acids long. Using reference TRBV5-1 and TRBJ2-7 for the parts outside the CDR3, the full variable domain is KAGVTQTPRYLIKTRGQQVTLSCSPISGHRSVSWYQQTPGQGLQFLFEYFSETQRNKGNFPGRFSGRQFSNSRSEMNVSTLELGDSALYLCASTRQGAYEQYFGPGTRLTVT.

The chain couples TRBV29-1 to TRBJ1-1; D possibly corresponds to TRBD1 (6 bases). Germline CDR1 and CDR2: SQVTM and ANQGSEA. V was clipped by 3 bases and J by 11 bases, with 28 bases between them. This CDR3 spans 16 amino acids. The CDR3 reads CSVDNEIRGDGANAFF. Written as DNA, the CDR3 is TGCAGCGTTGATAACGAAATCAGGGGTGATGGTGCGAACGCTTTCTTT.

The V gene is TRBV25-1, the J gene TRBJ1-6, with TRBD1 as a possible D gene (6 bases). This CDR3 contains 12 residues. Trimming took off 8 bases at V and 9 bases at J, with 11 bases between the two ends. In germline, CDR1 is MGHDK, CDR2 SYGVNS. Here the CDR3 reads CASQGSGSPLHF. The DNA of the CDR3 is TGTGCCAGCCAGGGGTCGGGTTCACCCCTCCACTTT.

In this sample, this clone turned up a few times. The chain recombines TRBV30 with TRBJ2-1, with 15 bases aligning to TRBD2. This CDR3 has 15 residues. V dropped 4 bases and J dropped 9; count of bases not matched to a gene: 7. CDR1 GTSNPN and CDR2 SVGIG come from the germline V gene (reference sequence). CDR3: CAWTEGLAGGGEQFF. CDR3 DNA sequence: TGTGCCTGGACCGAGGGACTAGCGGGAGGAGGTGAGCAGTTCTTC.

The V and J genes are TRBV6-1 and TRBJ1-5; D remains unclear. V was clipped by 3 bases and J by 1 base, with 16 bases between them. Germline V gene data show CDR1 as MNHNS and CDR2 as SASEGT. The CDR3 covers 17 residues. The chain's CDR3 is CASSDWAFGGSNQPQHF. CDR3 nucleotides: TGTGCCAGCAGTGATTGGGCCTTCGGCGGGAGCAATCAGCCCCAGCATTTT.

CDR3 region: CASRPPLREGFYEQYF. Here the CDR3 DNA reads TGTGCCAGCAGACCCCCTCTCAGGGAGGGTTTCTACGAGCAGTACTTC. The chain uses TRBV7-8 and TRBJ2-7, with TRBD2 matching 7 bases. The CDR3 has 16 residues. V gave up 6 bases and J gave up 3 bases; unmatched junction bases: 14. The germline V gene encodes CDR1 SGHVS and CDR2 FQNEAQ. Complete variable domain (other parts from reference TRBV7-8 and TRBJ2-7): GAGVSQSPRYKVAKRGQDVALRCDPISGHVSLFWYQQALGQGPEFLTYFQNEAQLDKSGLPSDRFFAERPEGSVSTLKIQRTQQEDSAVYLCASRPPLREGFYEQYFGPGTRLTVT.

The V and J genes are TRBV5-6 and TRBJ2-7; D remains ambiguous. Germline CDR1 and CDR2: SGHDT and YYEEEE. This CDR3 contains 11 residues. Trimming took off 5 bases at V and 6 bases at J, with 9 bases between the two ends. The CDR3 loop is CASSRRFEQYF. For the CDR3, the DNA is TGTGCCAGCAGTAGGCGGTTCGAGCAGTACTTC.

The CDR3 region has the DNA TGTGCCAGCAGTGAAGTGGACGGCAGGGGCCTTCAAGAGACCCAGTACTTC. As protein: CASSEVDGRGLQETQYF. The chain is built from TRBV6-1 and TRBJ2-5; a possible D gene is TRBD1 (6 bases). Germline CDR1 and CDR2: MNHNS and SASEGT. Trimming cost V 1 base and J 2 bases, with 17 bases left between them. This CDR3 has 17 residues.